The 13 T cell receptor beta chains reported below all come from one sample, sequenced in a study of shared clonotypes between healthy human individuals (TCRdb year 2020). CD8 naive samples were CD45RO-negative cells positively selected for CCR7, giving a CD45RA+CCR7+ population that excluded TemRA cells. Libraries came from the immunoSEQ multiplex PCR assay. The table comes from immuneACCESS by way of TCRdb, which keeps in-frame sequences with V and J called. Part of the clones is missing from these tables; in studies checked, under half for an unresolved V gene and the rest for unknown reasons. The sample includes around 1,900,000 clones, with 80% to 95% observed a single time. Around 1.7% of the sample is taken by the ten largest. The sequenced sample consisted of naive CD8+ T cells from PBMCs. The label giving this sample's cell subset or site can be read as: CD45RA+CCR7+. The receptors come from a man in his late teens or twenties in good health. Some clones in this sample may be carry-over from other donors' samples.

This chain joins TRBV7-9 and TRBJ2-7; TRBD2 matches at 8 bases. V lost 4 bases to trimming and J lost 2 bases; unmatched junction nucleotides: 4. The CDR3 covers 14 residues. The germline V gene encodes CDR1 SEHNR and CDR2 FQNEAQ (reference sequence). The CDR3 DNA is TGTGCCAGCAGCTCGATTAGCGGGGCCTACGAGCAGTACTTC. Translated: CASSSISGAYEQYF.

The J gene is TRBJ2-5, the V gene TRBV7-8; the match to TRBD2 covers 9 bases. The germline V gene has CDR1 SGHVS and CDR2 FQNEAQ. The CDR3 is 17 residues long. Trimming removed 5 bases from V and 10 bases from J; junction bases left unmatched: 20. The CDR3 DNA is TGTGCCAGCAGCCGAATAGCGGGGGTACAGGGCGGTCGAGTCCAGTACTTC. Protein: CASSRIAGVQGGRVQYF.

The rearrangement links TRBV27 to TRBJ2-1; D call uncertain. The V gene lost 1 base and the J gene lost 8 bases, with 12 bases spanning the gap. The CDR3 is 14 residues long. The germline CDR1 and CDR2 sequences are MNHEY and SMNVEV (reference sequence). This CDR3 reads CASSLFSGRDEQFF. The CDR3 region has the DNA TGTGCCAGCAGTTTATTTAGTGGTAGAGATGAGCAGTTCTTC.

This chain links TRBV7-9 with TRBJ2-1, with D perhaps matching TRBD1 or TRBD2 (5 bases each). The germline V and J ends were trimmed by 5 bases and 6 bases, with 17 bases remaining between them. Germline lookup yields CDR1 SEHNR and CDR2 FQNEAQ (reference sequence). The length of the CDR3 is 15 residues. CDR3 protein: CASSPSPGRTNEQFF. The CDR3 coding sequence is TGTGCCAGCAGCCCATCTCCGGGACGGACCAATGAGCAGTTCTTC.

The V and J genes are TRBV7-2 and TRBJ1-4; no clear D. The CDR3 length is 17 residues. The germline gives CDR1 SGHTA, CDR2 FQGNSA. V was shortened by 1 base and J by 0 bases, with 12 bases between the two germline ends. CDR3 sequence: CASSLVGWAATNEKLFF. The CDR3 DNA follows: TGTGCCAGCAGCTTAGTAGGCTGGGCAGCAACTAATGAAAAACTGTTTTTT.

This chain uses TRBV7-9 with TRBJ2-7; either TRBD1 or TRBD2 may supply D (5 bases each). V lost 5 bases and J 3 bases, leaving 14 bases between the germline ends. This CDR3 is built from 14 residues. Germline V gene sequence: CDR1 SEHNR, CDR2 FQNEAQ (reference sequence). The CDR3 here is CASSLRDGYYEQYF. The CDR3 DNA reads as TGTGCCAGCAGCCTTCGGGACGGGTACTACGAGCAGTACTTC.

This chain connects TRBV27 to TRBJ2-7; TRBD1 is a possible D gene (5 bases). Looked up from germline, CDR1 is MNHEY and CDR2 is SMNVEV (reference sequence). With 0 bases removed from V and 0 bases from J, the gap between germline ends came to 12 bases. The CDR3 length is 16 residues. The CDR3 nucleotides read TGTGCCAGCAGTTTATCGGTGGGGCCCATCTCCTACGAGCAGTACTTC. As protein: CASSLSVGPISYEQYF.

This clone was picked up one time. The J gene is TRBJ1-1, the V gene TRBV6-9; the D gene is possibly TRBD1 (5 bases). V was cut by 5 bases and J by 1 base, with 26 bases left in between. The V gene's germline CDR1 is MNHGY and CDR2 SVAAGI. This CDR3 region has 19 residues. DNA of the CDR3: TGTGCCAGCAGTCCCCCGGGGCGGCCCGACTCCATGAGGAACACTGAAGCTTTCTTT. The encoded protein is CASSPPGRPDSMRNTEAFF.

As for this clone: An end of the junction does not agree with germline; a read error may underlie this. The chain has TRBV28 and TRBJ1-5; D gene ambiguous. The CDR3 is 15 amino acids. CDR1 and CDR2 (germline): MDHEN, SYDVKM. CDR3 nucleotide sequence: TGTGCCAGCAGTCTCTCCCCCGAGGGCAATCGGCCCCAGCATTTT. The encoded protein is CASSLSPEGNRPQHF. The variable domain in full, with the rest retrieved from reference TRBV28 and TRBJ1-5, is DVKVTQSSRYLVKRTGEKVFLECVQDMDHENMFWYRQDPGLGLRLIYFSYDVKMKEKGDIPEGYSVSREKKERFSLILESASTNQTSMYLCASSLSPEGNRPQHFGDGTRLSIL.

V and J are TRBV28 and TRBJ1-4, with a weak D call TRBD1 (5 bases). The germline gives CDR1 MDHEN, CDR2 SYDVKM. V lost 6 bases, J lost 7 bases, and 21 bases lay in between. This CDR3 is 16 amino acids long. The CDR3 is CASSLGREGIREKLFF. For the CDR3, the DNA is TGTGCCAGCAGCCTAGGTCGCGAGGGGATCCGTGAAAAACTGTTTTTT.

This chain joins TRBV29-1 and TRBJ2-1, with TRBD2 matching over 13 bases. This CDR3 region has 14 residues. In germline, CDR1 is SQVTM, CDR2 ANQGSEA. Unmatched junction bases numbered 6, after V lost 8 bases and J lost 5 bases. CDR3 nucleotide sequence: TGCAGCTTTTGGACTAGCGGGAGAAACAATGAGCAGTTCTTC. Its translation is CSFWTSGRNNEQFF.

This clone was observed a single time. This specimen includes other DNA sequences encoding the same CDR3. This rearrangement joins TRBV5-6 to TRBJ1-4; D ambiguous. The CDR3 runs to 13 residues. CDR1 SGHDT and CDR2 YYEEEE come from the germline V gene. V was trimmed by 4 bases and J by 3 bases, leaving 7 bases between them. CDR3 protein: CASSSGANEKLFF. CDR3 in DNA: TGTGCCAGCAGCAGCGGGGCTAATGAAAAACTGTTTTTT.

Concerning this clone: At one end the junction does not follow the germline gene, possibly because of a read error. The J gene is TRBJ2-2, the V gene TRBV6-5, with D perhaps matching TRBD2 (5 bases). From germline, CDR1 is MNHEY and CDR2 SVGAGI. CDR3 length: 14 residues. The CDR3 DNA follows: TGTGCCAGCGGTTACCTTTCCGGGGCCGGGGAGCTGTTTTTT. Its translation: CASGYLSGAGELFF.